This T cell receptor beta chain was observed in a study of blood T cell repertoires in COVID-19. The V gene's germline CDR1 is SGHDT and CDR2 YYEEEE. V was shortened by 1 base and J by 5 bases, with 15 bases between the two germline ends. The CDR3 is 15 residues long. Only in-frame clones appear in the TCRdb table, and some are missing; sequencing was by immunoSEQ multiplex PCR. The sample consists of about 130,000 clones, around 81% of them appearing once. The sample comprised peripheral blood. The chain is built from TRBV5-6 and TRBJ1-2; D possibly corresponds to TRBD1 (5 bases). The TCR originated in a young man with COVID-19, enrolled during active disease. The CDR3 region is CASSLLTGNLYGYTF. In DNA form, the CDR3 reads TGTGCCAGCAGCTTGTTAACAGGAAACTTATATGGCTACACCTTC. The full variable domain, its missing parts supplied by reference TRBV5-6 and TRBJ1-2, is DAGVTQSPTHLIKTRGQQVTLRCSPKSGHDTVSWYQQALGQGPQFIFQYYEEEERQRGNFPDRFSGHQFPNYSSELNVNALLLGDSALYLCASSLLTGNLYGYTFGSGTRLTVV.